This T cell receptor beta chain was captured in a study of blood T cell repertoires in COVID-19. About the research overall: Specimens from acute and convalescent COVID-19 originated in the United States, Italy and Spain. The cDNA or gDNA used as material had been derived from T cells, B-cell-depleted T cells, or PBMCs.

CDR1 MNHEY and CDR2 SVGAGI come from the germline V gene. The CDR3 has 15 amino acids. V was clipped by 6 bases and J by 2 bases; unmatched bases: 5. In the authors' workflow: The assay estimated nucleated cells by amplifying reference gene primers. Using immunoSEQ multiplex PCR, the repertoire was profiled, and TCRdb retains in-frame clones only, with some absent. Clonal size and the V and J genes are those of that table, whereas D and trimming came from the DNA. Altogether approximately 280,000 clones are present, around 84% being singletons, with the ten largest covering approximately 1.5%. The origin of this receptor is a human donor with COVID-19, enrolled during active disease. The donor label of this sample is uncertain. The specimen sequenced was peripheral blood. The chain joins TRBV6-5 to TRBJ1-5; TRBD1 matches at 9 bases. The CDR3, as DNA: TGTGCCAGCAGAGGGGACAGGGTTGGCAATCAGCCCCAGCATTTT. Translated: CASRGDRVGNQPQHF.